Each of the 19 T cell receptor beta chains below was sequenced from the same sample in a study of control samples from healthy donors and cancer patients. Sequencing was performed with immunoSEQ multiplex PCR; in TCRdb, only in-frame clones are kept and a portion is missing. The sample carries approximately 97,000 clones, 85% to 90% recorded once. Sequenced sample: blood. Receptors originate from a man aged 25-45 years in good health.

The V call is TRBV2, the J call TRBJ2-5; unclear D gene. The V gene lost 0 bases and the J gene lost 13 bases, with 15 bases spanning the gap. Per the germline V gene, CDR1 is SNHLY and CDR2 is FYNNEI. This CDR3 is built from 13 residues. The CDR3 nucleotides are TGTGCCAGCAGTGAAGCGCTTCGGGCAGGTCGGTACTTC. This codes for CASSEALRAGRYF.

This chain uses TRBV19 with TRBJ2-1; 8 positions match TRBD2. The V and J ends lost 1 base and 1 base, in that order; junction bases with no gene match: 0. Germline CDR1 and CDR2: LNHDA and SQIVND (reference sequence). This CDR3 has 15 residues. CDR3 in DNA: TGTGCCAGTAGTATAGGCGGGAGGTCCTACAATGAGCAGTTCTTC. It specifies CASSIGGRSYNEQFF.

This chain uses TRBV5-6 with TRBJ1-2; tentatively, D is TRBD1 (6 bases). CDR1 is SGHDT, CDR2 YYEEEE, per germline. The CDR3 contains 12 residues. V lost 0 bases, J lost 10 bases, and 10 bases lay in between. The CDR3 is CASSLATGSYTF. In DNA form, the CDR3 reads TGTGCCAGCAGCTTGGCTACAGGGTCCTACACCTTC.

This chain connects TRBV6-2 or TRBV6-3 to TRBJ2-5; 7 bases fit TRBD2. The V gene's germline CDR1 is MNHEY and CDR2 SVGEGT. V gave up 5 bases and J gave up 1 base; unmatched junction bases: 10. This CDR3 has 16 amino acids. The CDR3 region has the DNA TGTGCCAGCAGTCCAAAGATACTAGCGAGCCAAGAGACCCAGTACTTC. This sequence encodes CASSPKILASQETQYF.

This clone was recorded once. The rearrangement uses TRBV11-2 and TRBJ2-1; the match to TRBD2 covers 9 bases. The CDR3 is made up of 16 amino acids. In germline, CDR1 is SGHAT, CDR2 FQNNGV. Germline trimming cut 6 bases from V and 1 base from J; bases unmatched to any gene: 7. The CDR3 bases are TGTGCCAGCAGAACCCCTAGCGGGAAATCCTACAATGAGCAGTTCTTC. As protein: CASRTPSGKSYNEQFF.

The rearrangement uses TRBV11-3 and TRBJ2-5; the match to TRBD1 covers 8 bases. Germline lookup yields CDR1 SGHNT and CDR2 YENEEA. J was trimmed by 5 bases and V by 4 bases; bases with no gene match: 6. The CDR3 length is 14 residues. The CDR3 bases are TGTGCCAGCAGCTCAGGGGGCGATTGGGAGACCCAGTACTTC. The encoded protein is CASSSGGDWETQYF.

V gene TRBV19 combines with J gene TRBJ2-7, with 8 bases identical to TRBD1. CDR3 length equals 13 residues. Germline trimming cut 4 bases from V and 4 bases from J; bases unmatched to any gene: 3. Looked up from germline, CDR1 is LNHDA and CDR2 is SQIVND (reference sequence). CDR3 in DNA: TGTGCCAGTAGTAGGACAGGGAATTACGAGCAGTACTTC. Amino acids: CASSRTGNYEQYF.

The chain has TRBV5-1 and TRBJ1-1, with a weak D call TRBD1 (6 bases). The V gene's germline CDR1 is SGHRS and CDR2 YFSETQ. V dropped 1 base and J dropped 4 bases, with 17 bases sitting between them. This CDR3 has 16 amino acids. The CDR3 reads CASSLFLQGSGTEAFF. The DNA for the CDR3 is TGCGCCAGCAGCTTGTTCCTTCAGGGGTCGGGCACTGAAGCTTTCTTT.

The chain uses TRBV5-4 and TRBJ2-3, with D possibly matching TRBD2 (5 bases). This CDR3 region has 14 residues. V was shortened by 0 bases and J by 10 bases, with 15 bases between the two germline ends. Germline CDR1 and CDR2: SGHNT and YYREEE (reference sequence). The CDR3 reads CASSLDRADAAQYF. The CDR3, as DNA: TGTGCCAGCAGCTTGGACAGAGCGGACGCGGCGCAGTATTTT.

The chain has TRBV30 and TRBJ1-1; unclear D gene. This CDR3 has 13 amino acids. From germline, CDR1 is GTSNPN and CDR2 SVGIG (reference sequence). V gave up 2 bases and J gave up 3 bases, with 10 bases separating them. CDR3 protein: CAWSPGPDTEAFF. CDR3 sequence (DNA): TGTGCCTGGAGTCCCGGGCCCGACACTGAAGCTTTCTTT. The full variable domain, rest sourced from reference TRBV30 and TRBJ1-1, is SQTIHQWPATLVQPVGSPLSLECTVEGTSNPNLYWYRQAAGRGLQLLFYSVGIGQISSEVPQNLSASRPQDRQFILSSKKLLLSDSGFYLCAWSPGPDTEAFFGQGTRLTVV.

In this sample, this clone turned up once. The J gene is TRBJ1-5, the V gene TRBV28, with 9 bases lining up with TRBD1. Germline V gene lookup returns CDR1 MDHEN and CDR2 SYDVKM. The junction had 6 bases not matched to a gene; V was cut back by 6 bases and J by 6 bases. The CDR3 length is 14 residues. The CDR3 DNA sequence: TGTGCCAGCAGACTACAGGGGGCGAGTCAGCCCCAGCATTTT. Translation gives CASRLQGASQPQHF.

The genes are TRBV15 and TRBJ1-2, with D perhaps matching TRBD1 (5 bases). The germline gives CDR1 LNHNV, CDR2 YYDKDF (reference sequence). This CDR3 is 14 amino acids long. The germline V and J ends were trimmed by 5 bases and 0 bases, with 10 bases remaining between them. The DNA of the CDR3 is TGTGCCACCAGCGGACACATAGCTAACTATGGCTACACCTTC. Encoded protein: CATSGHIANYGYTF. Together with reference TRBV15 and TRBJ1-2, the CDR3 gives the full variable domain: DAMVIQNPRYQVTQFGKPVTLSCSQTLNHNVMYWYQQKSSQAPKLLFHYYDKDFNNEADTPDNFQSRRPNTSFCFLDIRSPGLGDTAMYLCATSGHIANYGYTFGSGTRLTVV.

This sequence joins TRBV7-8 and TRBJ2-2; 15 bases line up with TRBD2. The CDR3 extends over 22 amino acids. Trimming at V came to 3 bases and at J to 1 base, leaving 15 bases not matched to a gene. CDR1 and CDR2 (germline): SGHVS, FQNEAQ. CDR3 loop: CASSFAGTGAGLAGGNTGELFF. As DNA, the CDR3 is TGTGCCAGCAGCTTCGCCGGGACGGGCGCGGGACTAGCGGGAGGGAACACCGGGGAGCTGTTTTTT.

V usage is TRBV7-9 and J usage is TRBJ1-5; D remains ambiguous. This CDR3 spans 16 amino acids. V lost 1 base and J lost 4, with 14 bases in between. From germline, CDR1 is SEHNR and CDR2 FQNEAQ (reference sequence). The CDR3 sequence: CASSLEVGGQNQPQHF. The CDR3 nucleotides are TGTGCCAGCAGCTTAGAGGTGGGAGGGCAGAATCAGCCCCAGCATTTT.

The rearrangement uses TRBV13 and TRBJ1-5; 8 bases agree with TRBD1. The germline V gene encodes CDR1 PRHDT and CDR2 FYEKMQ (reference sequence). The CDR3 is made up of 14 amino acids. V shed 1 base, J shed 5 bases, and the junction held 1 base outside the gene matches. Written as DNA, the CDR3 is TGTGCCAGCAGCTTAGCAGGGGGCCATCAGCCCCAGCATTTT. It encodes CASSLAGGHQPQHF.

This clone appeared once. This chain connects TRBV4-1 to TRBJ2-7; 7 bases are shared with TRBD1. Trimming cost V 5 bases and J 3 bases; bases outside gene matches: 16. The CDR3 has 17 residues. CDR1 is MGHRA and CDR2 is YSYEKL in the germline V gene. The CDR3 spells CASSKTGPLTTVYEQYF. In DNA form, the CDR3 reads TGCGCCAGCAGCAAGACAGGGCCTCTCACGACCGTCTACGAGCAGTACTTC.

The chain employs TRBV6-5 and TRBJ2-5; 8 nucleotides agree with TRBD1. Losses at the gene ends were 6 bases for V and 2 bases for J; bases not matched to a gene: 2. Per germline, CDR1 MNHEY and CDR2 SVGAGI. The CDR3 loop spans 13 amino acids. The CDR3 loop reads CASRRDRQETQYF. As DNA, the CDR3 is TGTGCCAGCAGACGGGACAGGCAAGAGACCCAGTACTTC.

This chain connects TRBV10-3 to TRBJ1-1; a weak D match, TRBD1 (5 bases). The germline V gene has CDR1 ENHRY and CDR2 SYGVKD. This CDR3 spans 13 amino acids. Trimming stripped 0 bases from V and 6 bases from J, with 8 bases between. Here the CDR3 reads CAISESLGAEAFF. CDR3 DNA sequence: TGTGCCATCAGTGAGTCTTTGGGGGCTGAAGCTTTCTTT.

This chain connects TRBV27 to TRBJ1-3, with D uncertain. Germline V gene data show CDR1 as MNHEY and CDR2 as SMNVEV (reference sequence). V lost 0 bases and J 0 bases, leaving 6 bases between the germline ends. This CDR3 contains 15 residues. This chain's CDR3 is CASSLSGFSGNTIYF. The DNA of the CDR3 is TGTGCCAGCAGTTTATCGGGGTTCTCTGGAAACACCATATATTTT.